The TCR beta chain described here comes from a study of T cell repertoires in cytomegalovirus infection. Study overall: Recently identified HLA-C-restricted CMV epitopes were used, and well-studied HLA-B-restricted CMV epitopes were used as well. Public TCR beta signatures indicated both CMV infection and matching HLA type.

Each CDR3 protein gets one entry after TCRdb re-called the reads with MiXCR. This table holds roughly 990,000 distinct CDR3 sequences, 31% found once. General study findings and limits: HLA-C-restricted CMV clonotypes gave the most frequent clonotype in two of eight donors. Carriers of CMV and the relevant HLA type were discriminated by public TCR beta frequency.

The sample holds many counts of this clonotype. Its antigen is unknown. The source was cultured CD8+ T cells from PBMCs, collected from culture after CMV antigen stimulation. The origin of this receptor is a human donor in good health (CMV status not recorded). Some clones in this sample may be carry-over from other donors' samples.

The DNA for the CDR3 is TGTGCCAGCAGCTTAGTAGTGGGTATCAATCAGCCCCAGCATTTT. Translated: CASSLVVGINQPQHF. This sequence joins TRBV7-2 and TRBJ1-5; D unclear. The germline CDR1 and CDR2 sequences are SGHTA and FQGNSA. The V end was cut by 1 base, the J end by 3 bases, with 10 bases between. This CDR3 has 15 residues.